This TCR beta chain was profiled in a study of cytomegalovirus exposure and HLA in healthy donors. Study-wide results and limits: In a later analysis, about 17,000 TCR beta sequences were associated with HLA alleles at 0.05 false discovery rate.

The V end was cut by 0 bases, the J end by 3 bases, with 5 bases between. This CDR3 is built from 13 residues. The V gene's germline CDR1 is SGHTA and CDR2 FQGTGA. On this clone: Its specificity is not known.

This PCR relied on a set of 60 Vbeta primers and 13 Jbeta primers. Data came from immunoSEQ multiplex PCR; TCRdb stores just in-frame clones and leaves some out. The table records some 160,000 clones, around 78% of them present only once. The gene calls are TRBV7-3 and TRBJ1-1; no clear D. The specimen sequenced was PBMCs. The sequence was collected from a man in his forties in good health and CMV-seronegative. CDR3 sequence reads: CASSLTRDTEAFF. DNA for the CDR3: TGTGCCAGCAGCTTAACACGGGACACTGAAGCTTTCTTT.